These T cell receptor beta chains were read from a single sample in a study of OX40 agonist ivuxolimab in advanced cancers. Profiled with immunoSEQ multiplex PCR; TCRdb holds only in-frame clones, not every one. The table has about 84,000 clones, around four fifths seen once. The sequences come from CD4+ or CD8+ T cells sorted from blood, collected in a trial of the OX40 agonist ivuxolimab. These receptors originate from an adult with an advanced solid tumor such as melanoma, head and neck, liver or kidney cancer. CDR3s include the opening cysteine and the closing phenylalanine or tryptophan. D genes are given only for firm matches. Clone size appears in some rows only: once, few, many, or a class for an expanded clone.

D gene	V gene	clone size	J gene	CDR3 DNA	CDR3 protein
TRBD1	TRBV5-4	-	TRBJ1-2	TGTGCCAGCAGCTTGGACCCGACAGGGTTCTATGGCTACACCTTC	CASSLDPTGFYGYTF
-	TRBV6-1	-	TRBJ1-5	TGTGCCAGCAGTGAAATGTTCAGCAATCAGCCCCAGCATTTT	CASSEMFSNQPQHF
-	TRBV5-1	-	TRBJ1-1	TGCGCCAGCAGCTTGAGAGCGTGGGGTAGGGTCACTGAAGCTTTCTTT	CASSLRAWGRVTEAFF
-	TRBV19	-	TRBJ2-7	TGTGCCAGTAGTCGGGGGCCGAGATTCTACGAGCAGTACTTC	CASSRGPRFYEQYF
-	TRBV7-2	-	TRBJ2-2	TGTGCCAGCAGCATAGGGATCGGGGAGCTGTTTTTT	CASSIGIGELFF
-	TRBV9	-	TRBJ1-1	TGTGCCAGCAGCGTAGTGGGGGACAACACTGAAGCTTTCTTT	CASSVVGDNTEAFF
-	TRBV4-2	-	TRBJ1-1	TGTGCCAGCAGCCATCACCACGAAGCGAACACTGAAGCTTTCTTT	CASSHHHEANTEAFF
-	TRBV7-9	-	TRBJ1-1	TGTGCCAGCAGCCGTAATACAAACAGGGAGAACACTGAAGCTTTCTTT	CASSRNTNRENTEAFF
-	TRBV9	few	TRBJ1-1	TGTGCCAGCAGCGTAGGGCTGGTTGCAGGGAAGACTGAAGCTTTCTTT	CASSVGLVAGKTEAFF
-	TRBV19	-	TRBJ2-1	TGTGCCAGTAGATTGGCAGGGGGAGGCAATGAGCAGTTCTTC	CASRLAGGGNEQFF
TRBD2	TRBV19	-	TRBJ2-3	TGTGCCAGTAGTATAGGACTAGCGGGCACAGATACGCAGTATTTT	CASSIGLAGTDTQYF
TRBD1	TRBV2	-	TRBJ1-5	TGTGCCAGCACCATTCTCGGACAGGGGATCAATAGCAATCAGCCCCAGCATTTT	CASTILGQGINSNQPQHF
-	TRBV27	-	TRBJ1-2	TGTGCCAGCAGTTCCATCGACAGGCGGGACTATGGCTACACCTTC	CASSSIDRRDYGYTF
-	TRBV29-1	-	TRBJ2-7	TGCAGCGTTGAGAGGACGCCGGGAAACGAGCAGTACTTC	CSVERTPGNEQYF
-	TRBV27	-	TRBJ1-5	TGTGCCAGCAGTTTCTCCGGGACCCTAGGCTATCAGCCCCAGCATTTT	CASSFSGTLGYQPQHF
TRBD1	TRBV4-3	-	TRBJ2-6	TGCGCCAGCAGCCAAGAATATCTTGGGACAGGGAATTCTGGGGCCAACGTCCTGACTTTC	CASSQEYLGTGNSGANVLTF
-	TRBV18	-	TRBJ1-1	TGTGCCAGCTCACCCTCGACGGTAGAAGCTTTCTTT	CASSPSTVEAFF
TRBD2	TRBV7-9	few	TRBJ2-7	TGTGCCAGCAGCTTAGAGGGAGCGGGGGGCCGGGACGAGCAGTACTTC	CASSLEGAGGRDEQYF
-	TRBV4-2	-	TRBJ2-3	TGTGCCAGCAGCCAACCAGGGTCTCATACGCAGTATTTT	CASSQPGSHTQYF
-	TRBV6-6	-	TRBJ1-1	TGTGCCAGCAGGAGGGGAGGGGACACTGAAGCTTTCTTT	CASRRGGDTEAFF
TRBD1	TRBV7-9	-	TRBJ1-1	TGTGCCAGCAGCTTAGGACAGGGGACTAGGAACACTGAAGCTTTCTTT	CASSLGQGTRNTEAFF
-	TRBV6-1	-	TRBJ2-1	TGTGCCAGCAGTGAACATTGGGTGGGGATGACTCAAAACAATGAGCAGTTCTTC	CASSEHWVGMTQNNEQFF
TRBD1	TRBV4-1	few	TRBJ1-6	TGCGCCAGCAGCCGGGGGACAGGGAGTTATAATTCACCCCTCCACTTT	CASSRGTGSYNSPLHF
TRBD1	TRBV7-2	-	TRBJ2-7	TGTGCCAGCAGAACAGGGGGTATCTCCTACGAGCAGTACTTC	CASRTGGISYEQYF
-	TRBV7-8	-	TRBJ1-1	TGTGCCAGCAGATTAGGGCATGGGAACACTGAAGCTTTCTTT	CASRLGHGNTEAFF
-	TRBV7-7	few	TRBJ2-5	TGTGCCAGCAGCTTAGGGTCGGGGAGGGAGACCCAGTACTTC	CASSLGSGRETQYF
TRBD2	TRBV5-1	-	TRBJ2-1	TGCGCCAGCAGCTTGTTCCTTTTAAGCGGGAGCTCCTACAATGAGCAGTTCTTC	CASSLFLLSGSSYNEQFF
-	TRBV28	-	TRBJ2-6	TGTGCCAGCGGAACATACTCTGGGGCCAACGTCCTGACTTTC	CASGTYSGANVLTF
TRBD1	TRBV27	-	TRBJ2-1	TGTGCCAGCAGACCCCTGGGGCGGACAGGCGTTTACAATGAGCAGTTCTTC	CASRPLGRTGVYNEQFF
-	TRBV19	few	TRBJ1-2	TGTGCCAGTAGTATCGCACTAGACAACTATGGCTACACCTTC	CASSIALDNYGYTF
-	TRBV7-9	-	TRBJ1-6	TGTGCCAGCCGGGGTTATAGTTCACCCCTCCACTTT	CASRGYSSPLHF
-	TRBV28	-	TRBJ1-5	TGTGCCAGCAGTCCTGGGGCAGGGAGGGGCCAGCCCCAGCATTTT	CASSPGAGRGQPQHF
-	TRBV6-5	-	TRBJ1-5	TGTGCCAGCAAGAGGGGGGGCAATAGCAATCAGCCCCAGCATTTT	CASKRGGNSNQPQHF
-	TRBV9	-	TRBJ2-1	TGTGCCAGCAGCGTAGATATGGAGGCCTACAATGAGCAGTTCTTC	CASSVDMEAYNEQFF
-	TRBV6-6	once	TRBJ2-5	TGTGCCAGCAGTTATAGAGCGGCCCAAGAGACCCAGTACTTC	CASSYRAAQETQYF
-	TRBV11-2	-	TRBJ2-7	TGTGCCAGCAGCTTGAATGGGCGGGTCCTTGACTTC	CASSLNGRVLDF
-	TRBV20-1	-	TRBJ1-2	TGCAGTGCGACGACAGCCTATGGCTACACCTTC	CSATTAYGYTF
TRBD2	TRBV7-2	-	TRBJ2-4	TGTGCCAGCAGCCAGGGACTACTAATAGCCAAAAACATTCAGTACTTC	CASSQGLLIAKNIQYF
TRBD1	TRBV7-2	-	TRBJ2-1	TGTGCCAGCAGCTTGAACAGGGGGATGTGGAATGAGCAGTTCTTC	CASSLNRGMWNEQFF
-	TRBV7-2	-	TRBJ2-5	TGTGCCAGCAGCTTCGTGCAGGGGCAAGAGACCCAGTACTTC	CASSFVQGQETQYF
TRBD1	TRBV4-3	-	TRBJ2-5	TGCGCCAGCAGCCACGGGACAGAAGAGACCCAGTACTTC	CASSHGTEETQYF
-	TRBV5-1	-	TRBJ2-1	TGCGCCAGCAGCTCGGGATGGTTGACCCATGAGCAGTTCTTC	CASSSGWLTHEQFF
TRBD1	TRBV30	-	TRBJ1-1	TGTGCCTGGGCTATTCAGGGGGACACTGAAGCTTTCTTT	CAWAIQGDTEAFF
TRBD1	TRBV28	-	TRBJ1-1	TGTGCCAGCAGTTTATCGACGACAGGGTACAACACTGAAGCTTTCTTT	CASSLSTTGYNTEAFF
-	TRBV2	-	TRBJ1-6	TGTGCCAGCAGTGTGGGGGTGGGGGGGGCTAATTCACCCCTCCACTTT	CASSVGVGGANSPLHF
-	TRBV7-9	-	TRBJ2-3	TGTGCCAGCAGCTACGAAACAGATACGCAGTATTTT	CASSYETDTQYF
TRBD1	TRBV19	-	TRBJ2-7	TGTGCCAGTAGTATTGCTGGACAGGGAGGCGAGCAGTACTTC	CASSIAGQGGEQYF
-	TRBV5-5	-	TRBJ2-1	TGTGCCAGCAGCCCTCGTGGGTGGAGCTCCTACAATGAGCAGTTCTTC	CASSPRGWSSYNEQFF
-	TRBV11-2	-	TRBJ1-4	TGTGCCAGCAGCTTAGTATTGGGCCAGTTAAATGAAAAACTGTTTTTT	CASSLVLGQLNEKLFF
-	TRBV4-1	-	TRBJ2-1	TGCGCCAGCAGCCTACTGGGGCAACGCTACAATGAGCAGTTCTTC	CASSLLGQRYNEQFF